This T cell receptor beta chain was documented in a study of T cells in localized non-small cell lung cancer (dated by TCRdb to between 2020 and 2021). Concerning the study at large: The study analyzed T cell repertoires of 200 to 250 early-stage NSCLC patients, comparing tumors and uninvolved tumor-adjacent lungs. The cohort was made up of roughly 250 treatment-naive NSCLC patients whose localized lung tumors had been resected. A mean age of roughly 66 years was recorded for the NSCLC patients, of whom around 140 were male and 85 to 110 were female.

The paper's findings and limits, for the study overall: Because multi-region sequencing of the tumors was not done, intratumor heterogeneity could not be ruled out. A median of about 50 of the top 100 tumor clones turned up in the paired uninvolved adjacent lung, and some 28 of those clones also ranked among the top 100 of that same adjacent lung. Longer overall survival was associated with higher blood T cell density, whereas shorter survival was associated with higher adjacent-lung clonality. Since the design was exploratory, TCR variables were selected using unadjusted p-values with no false-discovery rate correction. The highest T cell clonality was observed in uninvolved tumor-adjacent lung, where clonality exceeded that of tumor, suggesting that antigenic responses were more focused in uninvolved tumor-adjacent lung.

As encoded in the germline V gene, CDR1 is MRHNA while CDR2 is SNTAGT. Deletion took 7 bases off V and 1 base off J, with a span of 16 bases between the germline ends. From its cysteine to its phenylalanine, the CDR3 spans 15 amino acids. This entry keeps only the CDR3 DNA: 45 bases, framed from base 1. TCR beta CDR3 regions were sequenced from DNA using the immunoSEQ Assay. The authors processed their data as follows. To compute T cell density, TCR beta template counts were normalized to usable DNA, which was estimated by amplifying housekeeping genes. The preseqR package was used to estimate richness by extrapolating to 400,000 templates for PBMC samples and to 120,000 templates for tissue samples. Clonality was calculated as one minus Pielou's evenness. Differential abundance testing on productive amino-acid clonotypes, with a minimum total count of 5 and an alpha of 0.1, was used to identify tissue-enriched TCRs. The Jaccard Index and the Morisita Overlap Index were used to measure repertoire overlap between compartments. GLIPH grouped TCR beta CDR3s together with public tetramer-defined viral CDR3s, and a viral motif had to include at least three viral sequences and also show V-gene enrichment. TCRdb took this table from immuneACCESS and kept in-frame rearrangements with V and J called. Such tables lack part of the clones; where checked against another copy, unresolved V genes explain under half of the gap, and the rest is unexplained. D and trimming come from the DNA, and the V and J calls and clone size come from that table. The sample profile shows tens of thousands of clones; around 90% of them were found once. The biggest ten clones account for about a sixth of the sample.

At diagnosis, tumor, uninvolved tumor-adjacent lung and peripheral blood were collected and then preserved as a mix of FFPE and fresh-frozen material. For TCR repertoire profiling, blood samples were analyzed in the form of peripheral blood mononuclear cells. As regards this clone: Its recognized antigen is unknown. Base qualities are not recorded, but no much larger clone differs from it by a single base.

The receptor's source is a female donor with stage II lung adenocarcinoma. The source was PBMCs, collected before any cancer treatment. The chain joins TRBV6-4 to TRBJ1-1; the D gene assignment is ambiguous. This receptor has the CDR3 CASKFARDENTEAFF. The base sequence is TGTGCCAGCAAGTTCGCAAGGGATGAGAACACTGAAGCTTTCTTT.